This TCR beta chain was retrieved from a study of blood T cells in healthy people across ages. Study-level points and caveats: Age showed a roughly linear inverse relationship with TCR beta diversity per million T cells. Diversity estimated from one million T cells was considered an underestimate.

Germline assignment: CDR1 MNHEY and CDR2 SMNVEV (reference sequence). The ends were cut back, 0 bases at V and 9 bases at J, with 6 bases in the middle. CDR3 size: 13 residues. This clonotype has more than one count but fewer than ten. Its target is not known. A second PCR of 7 to 11 cycles used a sample-barcoded 5' primer and a J-beta primer mix. TCRdb reanalysed the 5' RACE reads using MiXCR and keeps one entry per CDR3 protein. Of around 990,000 distinct CDR3 sequences in the sample, 25% were seen once. This same sample was also part of a study on T cells of mothers and their children. That publication notes: Donation came from a few healthy Caucasian mothers together with their six children. Overlap in related mother-child pairs always slightly exceeded unrelated pairs, never significantly.

This sequence was found in a girl aged 2-10 years in good health. The sequenced sample consisted of blood. The chain has TRBV27 and TRBJ1-6; no firm D call. CDR3 sequence reads: CASSLSSSSPLHF. The CDR3 region has the DNA TGTGCCAGCAGTTTATCGAGTTCTTCACCCCTCCACTTT.